The rows below give T cell receptor beta chains drawn from one sample of a study of T cells after yellow fever vaccination. TCRdb reprocessed the 5' RACE reads with MiXCR, giving one entry per CDR3 protein. The table records a few hundred thousand distinct CDR3 sequences, 17% of them present only once. This material consisted of PBMCs, taken 4 to 5 days after the first yellow fever vaccination. The receptors originated from a man aged 18 to 30 who received the YFV17D yellow fever vaccine. The CDR3 runs from the conserved cysteine through the conserved F or W. Each record gives: D gene, CDR3 length, clone size, J gene, V gene, CDR3 DNA, CDR3 protein. The D gene is left open where the match is weak. Rows give clone size only sometimes, using once, few, many, or a class for an expanded clone.

NA,15,NA,TRBJ2-3,TRBV24-1,TGTGCCACCAGTACCGGCGGGGAGGGCACAGATACGCAGTATTTT,CATSTGGEGTDTQYF
TRBD2,15,few,TRBJ2-7,TRBV5-1,TGCGCCAGCAGCTTGGGCGGGGGTCCGGTCTACGAGCAGTACTTC,CASSLGGGPVYEQYF
TRBD1,13,few,TRBJ1-2,TRBV7-9,TGTGCCAGCGGACCATGGACAGGGGATGGCTACACCTTC,CASGPWTGDGYTF
NA,13,few,TRBJ2-7,TRBV10-1,TGCGCCAGCAGTGAGGGCACTTCCTACGAGCAGTACTTC,CASSEGTSYEQYF
TRBD2,18,NA,TRBJ2-3,TRBV2,TGTGCCAGCAGTGATCCAGCGGGGGAGTCTTCTAGCACAGATACGCAGTATTTT,CASSDPAGESSSTDTQYF
TRBD1,15,few,TRBJ2-1,TRBV18,TGTGCCAGCTCACCAGAGCAGGGGGCGATAAGTGAGCAGTTCTTC,CASSPEQGAISEQFF
NA,14,NA,TRBJ2-5,TRBV2,TGTGCCAGCAGTAAAGACAGGCTGGGAGAGACCCAGTACTTC,CASSKDRLGETQYF
TRBD2,15,NA,TRBJ2-5,TRBV5-5,TGTGCCAGCAGCCTGAGCGGGGGAGTCGGGGAGACCCAGTACTTC,CASSLSGGVGETQYF
NA,18,few,TRBJ2-1,TRBV11-2,TGTGCCAGCAGCCGGGTAATCAGGGGACGGAACTCCTACAATGAGCAGTTCTTC,CASSRVIRGRNSYNEQFF
NA,13,many,TRBJ2-5,TRBV24-1,TGTGCCAGCAAGGGGTCGGTACAAGAGACCCAGTACTTC,CASKGSVQETQYF
NA,14,NA,TRBJ1-1,TRBV9,TGTGCCAGCAGCGTTGGCAGTATGAACACTGAAGCTTTCTTT,CASSVGSMNTEAFF
NA,14,few,TRBJ2-4,TRBV3-1,TGTGCCAGCAGTCCGATCAGTTCCTACACCATTCAGTACTTC,CASSPISSYTIQYF
NA,15,few,TRBJ2-4,TRBV20-1,TGCAGTGCTACCCCCCCGGGGGAGGCCAAAAACATTCAGTACTTC,CSATPPGEAKNIQYF
TRBD2,16,NA,TRBJ2-3,TRBV7-3,TGTGCCAGCAGCTCCCGGACTAGCGGGAGGGCAGATACGCAGTATTTT,CASSSRTSGRADTQYF
NA,15,NA,TRBJ2-7,TRBV7-3,TGTGCCAGCAGCCTCTATGCGGACAGAAATTACGAGCAGTACTTC,CASSLYADRNYEQYF
NA,13,few,TRBJ1-5,TRBV10-3,TGTGCCATCAGTATGGAGGGAAGGCAGCCCCAGCATTTT,CAISMEGRQPQHF
NA,16,NA,TRBJ1-2,TRBV15,TGTGCCACCAGCCCCCCGGCTACGGGAGGCAACTATGGCTACACCTTC,CATSPPATGGNYGYTF
NA,12,few,TRBJ2-1,TRBV29-1,TGCAGCGTTTCTCATTCCTACAATGAGCAGTTCTTC,CSVSHSYNEQFF
NA,12,NA,TRBJ1-5,TRBV20-1,TGCAGTGCTAGGACAGCCAATCAGCCCCAGCATTTT,CSARTANQPQHF
TRBD1,14,NA,TRBJ2-1,TRBV7-8,TGTGCCAGCAGCTTAGCTGGACAGGGGAGAGAGCAGTTCTTC,CASSLAGQGREQFF
NA,17,NA,TRBJ1-3,TRBV9,TGTGCCAGCAGCGTAACGGACCATCGGGCCTCTGGAAACACCATATATTTT,CASSVTDHRASGNTIYF